Given below is one T cell receptor beta chain in context. Its matching antigen is unknown. Profiling relied on immunoSEQ multiplex PCR, and the TCRdb table lists in-frame clones only, not all of them. The table lists about 260,000 clones, 80% to 95% of them singletons. This entry is derived from a study of T cell responses to AZD1222 COVID-19 vaccine. Regarding the study as a whole: Clonal diversity was possibly underestimated; the donors were predominantly white British and more often female.

This CDR3 region has 11 residues. With 6 bases removed from V and 8 bases from J, the gap between germline ends came to 10 bases. Germline V gene data show CDR1 as MDHEN and CDR2 as SYDVKM. The material was peripheral blood, obtained on day 0 of AZD1222 vaccination. This clonotype was sampled from an adult in good health. V is TRBV28 and J is TRBJ1-1; TRBD1 is a possible D gene (5 bases). CDR3 nucleotide sequence: TGTGCCAGCAGCTGGGGGATGGAAGCTTTCTTT. Translated: CASSWGMEAFF.